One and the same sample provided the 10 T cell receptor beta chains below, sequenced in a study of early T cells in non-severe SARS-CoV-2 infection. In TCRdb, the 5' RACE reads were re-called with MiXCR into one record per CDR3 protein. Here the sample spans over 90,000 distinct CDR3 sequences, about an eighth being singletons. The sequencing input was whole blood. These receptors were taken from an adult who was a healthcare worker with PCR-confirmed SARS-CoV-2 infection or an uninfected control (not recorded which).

The CDR3 sequence is CASSPTQQGRGSGYTF. For the CDR3, the DNA is TGTGCCAGCAGCCCAACTCAACAGGGGCGAGGGAGTGGCTACACCTTC. The V call is TRBV3-1, the J call TRBJ1-2, with 7 bases that match TRBD1. V trimming: 4 bases; J trimming: 7 bases; junction bases outside the gene matches: 15. The V gene's germline CDR1 is LGHDT and CDR2 YNNKEL (reference sequence). This CDR3 has 16 amino acids.

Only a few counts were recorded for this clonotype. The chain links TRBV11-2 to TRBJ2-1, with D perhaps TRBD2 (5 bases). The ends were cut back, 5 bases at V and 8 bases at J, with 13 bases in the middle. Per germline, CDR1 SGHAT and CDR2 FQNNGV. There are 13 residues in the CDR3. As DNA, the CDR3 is TGTGCCAGCAGCCCTATGATAGCGCATGAGCAGTTCTTC. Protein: CASSPMIAHEQFF.

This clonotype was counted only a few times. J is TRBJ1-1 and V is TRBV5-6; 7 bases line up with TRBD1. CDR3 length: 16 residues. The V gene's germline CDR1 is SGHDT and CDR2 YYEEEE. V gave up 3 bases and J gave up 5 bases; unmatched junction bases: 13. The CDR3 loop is CASSSETGEIRTEAFF. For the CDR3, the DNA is TGTGCCAGCAGCTCGGAAACAGGGGAAATCAGAACTGAAGCTTTCTTT.

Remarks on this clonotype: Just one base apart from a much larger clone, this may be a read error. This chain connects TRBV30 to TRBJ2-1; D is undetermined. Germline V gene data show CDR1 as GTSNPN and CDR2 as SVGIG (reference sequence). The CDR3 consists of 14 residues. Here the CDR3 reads CAWSVRAVREVLLF. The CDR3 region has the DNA TGTGCCTGGAGTGTACGGGCGGTCAGAGAGGTTCTTCTCTTC. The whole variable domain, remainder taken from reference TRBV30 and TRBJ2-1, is SQTIHQWPATLVQPVGSPLSLECTVEGTSNPNLYWYRQAAGRGLQLLFYSVGIGQISSEVPQNLSASRPQDRQFILSSKKLLLSDSGFYLCAWSVRAVREVLLFGPGTRLTVL.

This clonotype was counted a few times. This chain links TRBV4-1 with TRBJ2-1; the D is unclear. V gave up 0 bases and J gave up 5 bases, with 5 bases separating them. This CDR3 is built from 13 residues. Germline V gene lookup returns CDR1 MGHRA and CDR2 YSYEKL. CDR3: CASSQEPDNEQFF. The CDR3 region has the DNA TGCGCCAGCAGCCAAGAGCCCGACAATGAGCAGTTCTTC.

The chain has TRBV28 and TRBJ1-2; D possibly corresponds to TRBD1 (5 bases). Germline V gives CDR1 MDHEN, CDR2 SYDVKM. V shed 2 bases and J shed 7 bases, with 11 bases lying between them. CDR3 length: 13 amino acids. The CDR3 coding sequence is TGTGCCAGCAGTTTAGGGACTTTCCTTGGCTACACCTTC. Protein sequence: CASSLGTFLGYTF.

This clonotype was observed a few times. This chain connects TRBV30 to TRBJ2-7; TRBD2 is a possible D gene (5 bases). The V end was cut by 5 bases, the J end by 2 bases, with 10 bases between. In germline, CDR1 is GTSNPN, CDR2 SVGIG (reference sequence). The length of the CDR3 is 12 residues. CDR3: CAWASGTYEQYF. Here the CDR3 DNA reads TGTGCCTGGGCCAGCGGAACCTACGAGCAGTACTTC.

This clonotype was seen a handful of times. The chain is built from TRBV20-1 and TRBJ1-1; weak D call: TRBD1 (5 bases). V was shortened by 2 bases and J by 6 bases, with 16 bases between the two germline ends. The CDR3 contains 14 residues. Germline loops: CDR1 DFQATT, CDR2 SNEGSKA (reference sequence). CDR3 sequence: CSARRQGESSEAFF. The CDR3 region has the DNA TGCAGTGCTAGAAGGCAGGGTGAGAGTTCTGAAGCTTTCTTT.

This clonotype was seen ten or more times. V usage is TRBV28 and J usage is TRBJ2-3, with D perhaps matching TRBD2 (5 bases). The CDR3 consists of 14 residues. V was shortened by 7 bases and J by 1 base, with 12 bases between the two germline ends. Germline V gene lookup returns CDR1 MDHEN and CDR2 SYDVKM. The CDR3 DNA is TGTGCCAGCAAGGACGCGCGGGGCACAGATACGCAGTATTTT. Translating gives CASKDARGTDTQYF.

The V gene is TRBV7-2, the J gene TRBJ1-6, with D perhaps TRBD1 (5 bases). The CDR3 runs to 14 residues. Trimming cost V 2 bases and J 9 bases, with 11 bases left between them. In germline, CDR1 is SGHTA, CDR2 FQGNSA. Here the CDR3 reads CASSLKIGASPLHF. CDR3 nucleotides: TGTGCCAGCAGCTTAAAGATAGGGGCTTCACCCCTCCACTTT.